The T cell receptor (beta chain) described here comes from a study of radiotherapy plus CTLA-4 blockade in lung cancer. Overall study: Objective response was observed in more than 15% of patients, and disease control in roughly 33%.

Broader study findings: Early shifts in blood T cell clones, with interferon-beta, reportedly predicted response best.

Germline lookup yields CDR1 SGHRS and CDR2 YFSETQ. V was pared by 2 bases and J by 4 bases, with 1 base of the junction left unmatched. The CDR3 is made up of 13 amino acids. TCRdb's table, derived via immunoSEQ multiplex PCR, lists solely in-frame clones and lacks some. Among under 50,000 clones listed, about four fifths were seen once. Turning to this clone: Its cognate antigen is unknown.

This sequence was found in a human donor with non-small cell lung cancer that progressed on radiotherapy plus ipilimumab. The sample in question was peripheral blood, obtained from a patient treated with radiotherapy plus ipilimumab. V and J are TRBV5-1 and TRBJ1-1; 8 bases match TRBD1. Here the CDR3 reads CASSFQGATEAFF. CDR3 bases: TGCGCCAGCAGCTTTCAGGGGGCCACTGAAGCTTTCTTT.